This entry concerns a single T cell receptor beta chain. The entry originates in a study of blood T cell repertoires in COVID-19. In the study overall: Sources were T cells, B-cell-depleted T cells, or PBMCs; the material itself was cDNA or gDNA.

V gave up 1 base and J gave up 7 bases, with 5 bases separating them. This CDR3 is 12 amino acids long. Data came from immunoSEQ multiplex PCR; TCRdb stores just in-frame clones and leaves some out. This table holds under 500,000 clones, 70% to 90% found once. The TCR comes from a young woman with acute COVID-19. This chain connects TRBV12-3 or TRBV12-4 to TRBJ1-5, with D unresolved. Input material: PBMCs or T cells enriched from blood (not recorded which). For the CDR3, the DNA is TGTGCCAGCAGTTTAGAAGAGCAGCCCCAGCATTTT. Translating it yields CASSLEEQPQHF.